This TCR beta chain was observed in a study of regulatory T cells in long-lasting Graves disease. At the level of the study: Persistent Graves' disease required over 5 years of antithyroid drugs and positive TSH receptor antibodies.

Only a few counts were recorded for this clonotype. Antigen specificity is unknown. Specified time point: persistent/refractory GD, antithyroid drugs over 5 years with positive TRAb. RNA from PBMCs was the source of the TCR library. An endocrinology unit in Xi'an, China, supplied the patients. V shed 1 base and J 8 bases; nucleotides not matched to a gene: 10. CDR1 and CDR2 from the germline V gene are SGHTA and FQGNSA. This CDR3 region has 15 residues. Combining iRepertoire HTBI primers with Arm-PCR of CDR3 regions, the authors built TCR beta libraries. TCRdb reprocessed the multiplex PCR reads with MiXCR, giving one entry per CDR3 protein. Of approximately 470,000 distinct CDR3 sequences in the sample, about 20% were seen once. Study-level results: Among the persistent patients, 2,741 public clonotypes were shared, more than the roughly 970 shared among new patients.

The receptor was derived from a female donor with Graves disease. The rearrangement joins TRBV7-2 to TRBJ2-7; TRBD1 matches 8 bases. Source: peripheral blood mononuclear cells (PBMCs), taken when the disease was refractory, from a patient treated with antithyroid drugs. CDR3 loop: CASSLVSDRGRKQYF. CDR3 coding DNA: TGTGCCAGCAGCTTAGTAAGTGACAGGGGCAGGAAGCAGTACTTC. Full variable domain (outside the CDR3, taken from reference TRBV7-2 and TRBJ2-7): GAGVSQSPSNKVTEKGKDVELRCDPISGHTALYWYRQSLGQGLEFLIYFQGNSAPDKSGLPSDRFSAERTGGSVSTLTIQRTQQEDSAVYLCASSLVSDRGRKQYFGPGTRLTVT.